This T cell receptor beta chain was recorded in a study of T cells in Graves' hyperthyroidism and ophthalmopathy (dated by TCRdb to between 2018 and 2021). Study-wide context: Peripheral blood was collected at initial diagnosis, before any treatment. Whether ophthalmopathy could be predicted prospectively was tested in an independent validation cohort made up of 18 to 20 hyperthyroidism patients plus 17 patients who later progressed to ophthalmopathy. The study also compared thyroid tissue and blood T-cell repertoires from five or six Graves' hyperthyroidism patients. After sampling, hyperthyroidism patients received methimazole starting at 30 mg daily, and ophthalmopathy patients received high-dose intravenous methylprednisolone. The paper describes TCR Vbeta CDR3 sequencing of 130 to 150 peripheral blood samples, made up of 43 ophthalmopathy patients, approximately 76 hyperthyroidism patients and 17 progressor patients. To identify distinguishing TCR V-J signatures, a discovery cohort of 100 patients was used, comprising 40 to 45 with Graves' ophthalmopathy and around 60 with stable Graves' hyperthyroidism. The 75 to 100 discovery patients were randomly split 7:3 into training and test sets. Findings and caveats that apply to the study as a whole: During validation, the model predicted progression to ophthalmopathy a median of approximately 7 months ahead of onset, with approximately 70% sensitivity and 72.22% specificity. No statistical method was used to set the sample size in advance, and investigators knew the group allocation. In cross-validation, a model built on a 13 V-J signature told ophthalmopathy apart from stable hyperthyroidism with under 90% sensitivity and about 81% specificity, and in testing the same model reached 80%/75%. Most expanded thyroid clonotypes (frequency above 0.001) were also detected in blood, a finding suggesting that blood repertoires may reflect thyroid immune responses.

With respect to this clonotype: Its antigen has not been determined. Qualities for individual bases were not recorded, and no much larger clone is one base off.

Ophthalmopathy patients had moderately to severely active disease, with a Clinical Activity Score of 3 or more, a NOSPECS grade of 4 or more, and a disease duration of less than 3 months. Any patient with an uncontrolled infection, another autoimmune disease, pregnancy or lactation was excluded. Diagnoses were established on the basis of clinical symptoms, serum thyroxine and TRAb, thyroid ultrasound, and orbital computed tomography. Ficoll-Paque density gradient centrifugation was used to isolate PBMCs from about 9.4 ml of fresh peripheral blood. Total RNA was extracted with Trizol reagent, and quality was checked on an Agilent 2100 Bioanalyzer. The TCR beta CDR3 regions were amplified from RNA transcripts. A first-round RT-PCR of the TCR CDR3 used the HTBI primer set with the Qiagen OneStep RT-PCR kit. Libraries were constructed in a second round of multiplex PCR, after which size selection and purification were performed. Libraries were sequenced paired-end with 100 bp reads on an Illumina HiSeq2000. On the authors' methods: SOAPnuke was used to process the raw data, removing reads that contained adapters or uncalled bases, had a mean Phred below 15, or lacked an exact match to the constant primer or identifier. COPE v1.2.5 was used to merge high-quality paired reads, and clonotypes were defined as unique nucleotide sequences. MiTCR v1.1 was used to align clonotypes to the IMGT TRBV, TRBD and TRBJ reference segments. Only V-J combinations with frequency above 0.0001, covering approximately 99% of repertoires, were analysed. A TCS score was defined as the ratio of F50 (clonal expansion) to E x V (chaos), with BLOSUM62-based TCRdist applied between CDR3 peptides within each V-J. Welch's t-statistics and random forest reduced 514 V-J features to 13, which were used in a naive Bayes classifier (R e1071). Starting from the raw public reads, TCRdb applied fastp trimming at Q25, assembled clones with MiXCR and retained in-frame beta chains. Under each unique CDR3 protein, matching rows form one entry showing the most common genes and DNA. The V and J calls and clone size are TCRdb's, not the authors'. This sample lists about 380,000 distinct CDR3 sequences; about 18% were detected once. The ten largest make up 35% to 50% of the sample.

For CDR1 and CDR2, the germline V gene lists SGHRS and YFSETQ. V lost 4 bases and J lost 1 base, and the count of bases not matched to a germline gene is 6. The CDR3 runs 15 amino acids, cysteine and phenylalanine included. CDR3 DNA only is kept here, 45 bases in frame from base 1. The sequencing input was blood. The sequence joins TRBV5-1 to TRBJ1-1; the central 8 bases match TRBD1. The receptor comes from a man between 18 and 35 years old with Graves' ophthalmopathy. The DNA sequence is TGCGCCAGCAGCGTCACAGGGGGTTGGAACACTGAAGCTTTCTTT. Translated, it reads CASSVTGGWNTEAFF.